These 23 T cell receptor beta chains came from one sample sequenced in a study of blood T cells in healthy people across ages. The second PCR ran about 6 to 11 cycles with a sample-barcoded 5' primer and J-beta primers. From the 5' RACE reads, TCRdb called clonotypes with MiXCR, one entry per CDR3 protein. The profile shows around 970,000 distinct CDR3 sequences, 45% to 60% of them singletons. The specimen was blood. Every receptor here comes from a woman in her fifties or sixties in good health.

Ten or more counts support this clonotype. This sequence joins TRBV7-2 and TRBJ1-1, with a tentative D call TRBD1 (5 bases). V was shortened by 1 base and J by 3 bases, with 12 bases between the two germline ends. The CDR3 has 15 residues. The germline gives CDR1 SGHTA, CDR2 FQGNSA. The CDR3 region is CASSLVGGWDTEAFF. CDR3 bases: TGTGCCAGCAGCTTAGTTGGGGGTTGGGACACTGAAGCTTTCTTT. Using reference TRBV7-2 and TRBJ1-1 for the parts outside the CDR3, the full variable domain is GAGVSQSPSNKVTEKGKDVELRCDPISGHTALYWYRQSLGQGLEFLIYFQGNSAPDKSGLPSDRFSAERTGGSVSTLTIQRTQQEDSAVYLCASSLVGGWDTEAFFGQGTRLTVV.

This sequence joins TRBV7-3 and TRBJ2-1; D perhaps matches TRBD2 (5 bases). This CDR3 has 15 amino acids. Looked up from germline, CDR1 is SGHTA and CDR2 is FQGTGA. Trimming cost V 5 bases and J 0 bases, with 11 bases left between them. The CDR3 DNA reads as TGTGCCAGCAGCCAGCGGATGGGCTCCTACAATGAGCAGTTCTTC. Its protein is CASSQRMGSYNEQFF.

The CDR3 spells CASSPTGGTSYEQYF. Here the CDR3 DNA reads TGTGCCAGCTCCCCGACAGGGGGAACTTCCTACGAGCAGTACTTC. The J gene is TRBJ2-1, the V gene TRBV18; 9 bases agree with TRBD1. TRBJ2-7 matches the DNA end more closely, so the J call is doubtful. CDR1 KGHSH and CDR2 LQKENI come from the germline V gene. This CDR3 has 15 residues.

CDR3 sequence: CSARDIGRVQSTDTQYF. CDR3 nucleotide sequence: TGCAGTGCTAGAGATATCGGCAGGGTCCAATCCACAGATACGCAGTATTTT. The gene calls are TRBV20-1 and TRBJ2-3; D possibly corresponds to TRBD1 (5 bases). Germline CDR1 and CDR2: DFQATT and SNEGSKA (reference sequence). The length of the CDR3 is 17 residues. The V and J ends lost 0 bases and 2 bases respectively, with 18 bases between them.

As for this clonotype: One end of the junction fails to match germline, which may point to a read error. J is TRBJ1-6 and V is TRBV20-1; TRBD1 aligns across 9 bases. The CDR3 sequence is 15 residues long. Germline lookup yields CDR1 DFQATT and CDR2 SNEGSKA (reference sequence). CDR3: CSASLDRGQYSPPHF. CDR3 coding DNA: TGCAGTGCTAGTTTGGACAGGGGACAGTATTCACCCCCCCACTTT.

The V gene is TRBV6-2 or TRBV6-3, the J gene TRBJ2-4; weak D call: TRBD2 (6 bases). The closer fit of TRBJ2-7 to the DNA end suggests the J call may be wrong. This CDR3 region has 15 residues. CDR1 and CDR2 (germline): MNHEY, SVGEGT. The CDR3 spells CATNRGGYPFYEQYF. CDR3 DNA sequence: TGTGCCACCAACCGAGGAGGGTACCCCTTCTACGAGCAGTACTTC.

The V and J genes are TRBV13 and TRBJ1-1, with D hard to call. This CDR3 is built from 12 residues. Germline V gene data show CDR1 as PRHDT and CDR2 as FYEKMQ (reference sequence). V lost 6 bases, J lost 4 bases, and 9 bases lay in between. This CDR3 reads CASRYSFTEAFF. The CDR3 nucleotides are TGTGCCAGCAGGTATTCGTTCACTGAAGCTTTCTTT.

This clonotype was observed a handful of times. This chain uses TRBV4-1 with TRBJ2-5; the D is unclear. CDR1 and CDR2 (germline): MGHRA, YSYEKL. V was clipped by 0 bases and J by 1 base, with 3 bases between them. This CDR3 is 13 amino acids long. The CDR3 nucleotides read TGCGCCAGCAGCCAAGAAGCCCAAGAGACCCAGTACTTC. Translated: CASSQEAQETQYF.

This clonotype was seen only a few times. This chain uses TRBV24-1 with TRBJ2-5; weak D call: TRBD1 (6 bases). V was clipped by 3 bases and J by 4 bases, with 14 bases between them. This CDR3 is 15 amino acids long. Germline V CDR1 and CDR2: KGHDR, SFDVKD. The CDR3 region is CATSDKTRGGETQYF. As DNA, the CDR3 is TGTGCCACCAGTGATAAGACTCGAGGGGGAGAGACCCAGTACTTC.

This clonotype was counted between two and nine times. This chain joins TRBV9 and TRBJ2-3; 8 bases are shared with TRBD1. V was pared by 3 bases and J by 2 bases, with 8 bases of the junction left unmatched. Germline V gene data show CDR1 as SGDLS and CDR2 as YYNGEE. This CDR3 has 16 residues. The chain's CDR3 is CASSGLTGALTDTQYF. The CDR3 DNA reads TGTGCCAGCAGCGGACTGACAGGGGCCCTCACAGATACGCAGTATTTT.

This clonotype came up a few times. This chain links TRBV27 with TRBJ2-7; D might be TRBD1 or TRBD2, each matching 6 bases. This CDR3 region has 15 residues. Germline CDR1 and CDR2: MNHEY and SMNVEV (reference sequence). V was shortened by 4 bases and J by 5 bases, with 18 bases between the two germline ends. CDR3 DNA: TGTGCCAGCAGTTCTCGCCGGGGGCTTAACAACGAGCAGTACTTC. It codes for CASSSRRGLNNEQYF.

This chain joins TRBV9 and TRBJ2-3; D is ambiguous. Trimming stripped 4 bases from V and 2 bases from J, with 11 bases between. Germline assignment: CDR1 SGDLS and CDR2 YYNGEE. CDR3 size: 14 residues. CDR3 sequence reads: CASSPGPDTDTQYF. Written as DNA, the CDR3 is TGTGCCAGCAGCCCCGGACCAGACACAGATACGCAGTATTTT. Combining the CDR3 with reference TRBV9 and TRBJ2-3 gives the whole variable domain DSGVTQTPKHLITATGQRVTLRCSPRSGDLSVYWYQQSLDQGLQFLIQYYNGEERAKGNILERFSAQQFPDLHSELNLSSLELGDSALYFCASSPGPDTDTQYFGPGTRLTVL.

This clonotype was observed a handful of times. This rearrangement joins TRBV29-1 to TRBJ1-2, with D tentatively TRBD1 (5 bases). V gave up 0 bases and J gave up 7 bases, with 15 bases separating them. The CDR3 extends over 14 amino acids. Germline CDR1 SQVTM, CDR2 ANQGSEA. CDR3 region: CSVEDRDLYFGYTF. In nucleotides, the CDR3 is TGCAGCGTTGAAGATCGGGACCTGTACTTTGGCTACACCTTC.

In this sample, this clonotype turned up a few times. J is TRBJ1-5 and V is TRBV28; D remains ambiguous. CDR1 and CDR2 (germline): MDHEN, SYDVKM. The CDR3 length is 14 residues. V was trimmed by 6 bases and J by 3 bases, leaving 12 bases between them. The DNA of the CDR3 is TGTGCCAGCAGCCCAGCCATTCCCAATCAGCCCCAGCATTTT. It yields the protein CASSPAIPNQPQHF. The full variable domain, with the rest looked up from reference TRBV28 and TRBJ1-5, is DVKVTQSSRYLVKRTGEKVFLECVQDMDHENMFWYRQDPGLGLRLIYFSYDVKMKEKGDIPEGYSVSREKKERFSLILESASTNQTSMYLCASSPAIPNQPQHFGDGTRLSIL.

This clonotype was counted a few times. The DNA for the CDR3 is TGCAGTGCTAGAGACCCCTTAGCGGGAGCCCGGTACGAGCAGTACTTC. Protein: CSARDPLAGARYEQYF. The chain uses TRBV20-1 and TRBJ2-7; 9 bases align to TRBD2. Germline trimming cut 0 bases from V and 4 bases from J; bases unmatched to any gene: 10. CDR1 and CDR2 from the germline V gene are DFQATT and SNEGSKA (reference sequence). The CDR3 contains 16 residues.

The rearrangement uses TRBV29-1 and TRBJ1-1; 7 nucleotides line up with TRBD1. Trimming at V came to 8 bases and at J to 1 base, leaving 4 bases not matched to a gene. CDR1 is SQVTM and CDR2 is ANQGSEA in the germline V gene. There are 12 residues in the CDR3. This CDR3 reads CSIGTANTEAFF. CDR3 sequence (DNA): TGCAGCATAGGGACAGCGAACACTGAAGCTTTCTTT. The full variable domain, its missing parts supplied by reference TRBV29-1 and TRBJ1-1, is SAVISQKPSRDICQRGTSLTIQCQVDSQVTMMFWYRQQPGQSLTLIATANQGSEATYESGFVIDKFPISRPNLTFSTLTVSNMSPEDSSIYLCSIGTANTEAFFGQGTRLTVV.

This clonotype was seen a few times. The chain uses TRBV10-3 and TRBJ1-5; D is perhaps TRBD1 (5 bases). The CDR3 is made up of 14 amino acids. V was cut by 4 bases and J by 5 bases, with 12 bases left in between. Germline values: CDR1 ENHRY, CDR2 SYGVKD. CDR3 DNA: TGTGCCATCAGTGCGAGAGAAGGGGATCAGCCCCAGCATTTT. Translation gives CAISAREGDQPQHF.

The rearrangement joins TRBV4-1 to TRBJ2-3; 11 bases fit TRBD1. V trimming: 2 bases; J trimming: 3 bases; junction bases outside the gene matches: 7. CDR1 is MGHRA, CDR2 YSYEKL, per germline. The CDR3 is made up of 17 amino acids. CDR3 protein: CASSQFPGQGVTDTQYF. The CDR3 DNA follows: TGCGCCAGCAGCCAATTTCCGGGACAGGGGGTAACAGATACGCAGTATTTT.

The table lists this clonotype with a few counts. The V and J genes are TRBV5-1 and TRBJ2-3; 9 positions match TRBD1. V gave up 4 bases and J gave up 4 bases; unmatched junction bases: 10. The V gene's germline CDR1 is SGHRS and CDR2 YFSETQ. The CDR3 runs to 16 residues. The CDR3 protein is CASSIRQGELADTQYF. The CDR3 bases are TGCGCCAGCAGCATCAGACAGGGGGAATTAGCAGATACGCAGTATTTT. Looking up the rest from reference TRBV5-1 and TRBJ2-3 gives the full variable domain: KAGVTQTPRYLIKTRGQQVTLSCSPISGHRSVSWYQQTPGQGLQFLFEYFSETQRNKGNFPGRFSGRQFSNSRSEMNVSTLELGDSALYLCASSIRQGELADTQYFGPGTRLTVL.

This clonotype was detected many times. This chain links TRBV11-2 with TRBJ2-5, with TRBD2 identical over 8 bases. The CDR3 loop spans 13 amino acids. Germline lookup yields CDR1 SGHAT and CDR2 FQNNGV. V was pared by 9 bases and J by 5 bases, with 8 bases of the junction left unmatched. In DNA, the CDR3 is TGTGCCAGTGACCGGGAGGGCCTCGAGACCCAGTACTTC. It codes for CASDREGLETQYF.

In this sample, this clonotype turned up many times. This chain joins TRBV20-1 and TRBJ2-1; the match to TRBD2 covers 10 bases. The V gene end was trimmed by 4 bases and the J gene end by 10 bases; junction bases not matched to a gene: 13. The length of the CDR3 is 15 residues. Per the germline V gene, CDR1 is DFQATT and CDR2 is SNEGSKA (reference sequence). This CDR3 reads CSATRAGGQVPEQFF. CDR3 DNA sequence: TGCAGTGCTACCCGAGCGGGAGGGCAGGTTCCCGAGCAGTTCTTC.

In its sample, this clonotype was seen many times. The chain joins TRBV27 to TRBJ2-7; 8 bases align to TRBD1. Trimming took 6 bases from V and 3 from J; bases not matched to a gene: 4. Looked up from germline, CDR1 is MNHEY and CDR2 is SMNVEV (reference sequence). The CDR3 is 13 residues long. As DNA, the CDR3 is TGTGCCAGCAGCGCAGGACAGGGCTACGAGCAGTACTTC. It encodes CASSAGQGYEQYF.

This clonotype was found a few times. The CDR3 reads CASSQPRDIQYF. CDR3 sequence (DNA): TGTGCCAGCAGCCAACCACGGGACATTCAGTACTTC. The chain recombines TRBV28 with TRBJ2-4; D not resolved. The V and J ends lost 6 bases and 8 bases respectively, with 11 bases between them. Looked up from germline, CDR1 is MDHEN and CDR2 is SYDVKM. The CDR3 consists of 12 residues.